This TCR beta chain was identified during a study of cytomegalovirus exposure and HLA in healthy donors. The V end was cut by 3 bases, the J end by 6 bases, with 19 bases between. The length of the CDR3 is 15 residues. The germline V gene has CDR1 SGDLS and CDR2 YYNGEE. Sequenced by immunoSEQ multiplex PCR; TCRdb stores in-frame clones only, minus some. The sample contains roughly 62,000 clones, about 93% of which appear only once. With regard to this clone: Its antigen is currently unknown.

These donors were members of the 120-subject validation cohort, a group separate from the roughly 670-subject first cohort. Study-wide results and caveats: A few CMV-associated chains were confirmed in vitro to be specific for CMV antigens. In the 120 or so validation repertoires, about 94% of cluster scores exceeded 0, per a later analysis. Most TCR sequences were rare, but some public TCRs occurred in many donors.

The TCR comes from a man aged 18 to 30 in good health and CMV-seronegative. The sequenced sample consisted of PBMCs. V and J are TRBV9 and TRBJ2-7, with TRBD2 as a possible D gene (7 bases). CDR3 coding DNA: TGTGCCAGCAGCGGAGGGGGGGCTAGCGGTTCCGAGCAGTACTTC. This translates into CASSGGGASGSEQYF.